The present T cell receptor (beta chain) was sequenced within a study of OX40 agonist ivuxolimab in advanced cancers. The overall study: Two cutaneous melanoma patients and one hepatocellular carcinoma patient, three in all, had partial responses. Overall study findings and caveats: Expanded clones were, on average, more numerous among CD8+ T cells than CD4+. Certain nonresponders likewise exhibited a low normalized T-cell clonal expansion.

Using immunoSEQ multiplex PCR, the repertoire was profiled, and TCRdb retains in-frame clones only, with some absent. This table holds about 94,000 clones, around 87% found once. Excluded were patients having autoimmune disease history or systemic immunosuppression. As to this clone: Its matching antigen is unknown.

The germline CDR1 and CDR2 sequences are PRHDT and FYEKMQ (reference sequence). The CDR3 sequence is 13 residues long. V was trimmed by 7 bases and J by 6 bases, leaving 12 bases between them. This chain connects TRBV13 to TRBJ2-2, with D perhaps matching TRBD1 or TRBD2 (6 bases each). The material sequenced was CD4+ or CD8+ T cells sorted from blood, taken in a trial of the OX40 agonist ivuxolimab. This sequence was found in an adult with an advanced solid tumor such as melanoma, head and neck, liver or kidney cancer. The CDR3 nucleotides are TGTGCCAGCACCCGTGGGGGGCCCGGGGAGCTGTTTTTT. Its protein product is CASTRGGPGELFF.